The 13 T cell receptor beta chains presented below share a single source sample, sequenced in a study of blood T cell repertoires in COVID-19. Sequencing used immunoSEQ multiplex PCR; TCRdb keeps in-frame clones, though not all of them. The table lists tens of thousands of clones, around 83% of them singletons. Source material: peripheral blood. The receptors were sampled from an elderly man with acute or convalescent COVID-19.

The chain couples TRBV5-4 to TRBJ1-2; possible D gene TRBD1, 5 bases. The CDR3 spans 16 residues. The germline V gene encodes CDR1 SGHNT and CDR2 YYREEE (reference sequence). Trimming left V 2 bases short and J 4 bases short, with 18 bases between. The CDR3 DNA follows: TGTGCCAGCAGCTTAGAGACAGCCCGTAATCTCTATGGCTACACCTTC. Amino acids: CASSLETARNLYGYTF.

The chain links TRBV14 to TRBJ1-4; 12 nucleotides match TRBD1. With V trimmed by 1 base and J by 3 bases, 0 bases remained unmatched. Looked up from germline, CDR1 is SGHDN and CDR2 is FVKESK. The CDR3 sequence is 16 residues long. CDR3 sequence reads: CASSQGDRGPNEKLFF. For the CDR3, the DNA is TGTGCCAGCAGCCAAGGGGACAGGGGGCCTAATGAAAAACTGTTTTTT.

V is TRBV4-1 and J is TRBJ1-1; D gene ambiguous. CDR3 length: 15 amino acids. The germline V and J ends were trimmed by 4 bases and 2 bases, with 14 bases remaining between them. Germline values: CDR1 MGHRA, CDR2 YSYEKL. The CDR3 protein is CASSRIGVLNTEAFF. Written as DNA, the CDR3 is TGCGCCAGCAGCCGAATCGGGGTTCTTAACACTGAAGCTTTCTTT.

The V call is TRBV28, the J call TRBJ1-2; 8 bases line up with TRBD1. The V segment lost 4 bases and the J segment 0 bases; nucleotides outside the gene matches: 13. Germline V gene sequence: CDR1 MDHEN, CDR2 SYDVKM. CDR3 length: 18 amino acids. This chain's CDR3 is CASSWGATGTGANYGYTF. CDR3 bases: TGTGCCAGCAGTTGGGGGGCCACCGGGACAGGAGCTAACTATGGCTACACCTTC.

This clone was seen more than once but under ten times. This chain links TRBV6-1 with TRBJ2-4; tentative D call: TRBD2 (5 bases). The CDR3 is 18 amino acids. Trimming removed 4 bases from V and 9 bases from J, with 28 bases in between. CDR1 MNHNS and CDR2 SASEGT come from the germline V gene. CDR3 sequence reads: CASSAGTGYGIQSSIQYF. The CDR3 DNA reads TGTGCCAGCAGTGCGGGTACCGGGTACGGGATTCAGAGTAGCATTCAGTACTTC.

The chain joins TRBV7-2 to TRBJ1-1; 8 bases are a match to TRBD1. Germline lookup yields CDR1 SGHTA and CDR2 FQGNSA. This CDR3 contains 15 residues. V was pared by 3 bases and J by 4 bases, with 7 bases of the junction left unmatched. CDR3 in DNA: TGTGCCAGCAGCTTCCAGGGGGCTAGAGTCACTGAAGCTTTCTTT. It yields the protein CASSFQGARVTEAFF.

V usage is TRBV18 and J usage is TRBJ1-5; 9 nucleotides agree with TRBD1. Trimming took 3 bases from V and 6 from J; bases not matched to a gene: 12. Germline V lookup: CDR1 KGHSH, CDR2 LQKENI. CDR3 length equals 17 residues. CDR3 region: CASSPREGQGRSQPQHF. The CDR3 DNA reads TGTGCCAGCTCACCGAGAGAGGGACAGGGAAGGAGTCAGCCCCAGCATTTT.

This clone is a singleton in its sample. The V call is TRBV4-3, the J call TRBJ2-1; 13 nucleotides align to TRBD2. Germline CDR1 and CDR2: LGHNA and YSLEER. The CDR3 has 19 residues. The junction had 9 bases not matched to a gene; V was cut back by 0 bases and J by 4 bases. CDR3 nucleotide sequence: TGCGCCAGCAGCCAAGAAGGGACTAGCGGGACATTGGGGTACAATGAGCAGTTCTTC. Translated, it gives CASSQEGTSGTLGYNEQFF.

This clone was seen once. The chain has TRBV28 and TRBJ1-2; no firm D call. CDR1 and CDR2 from the germline V gene are MDHEN and SYDVKM. The CDR3 has 12 amino acids. Trimming pared 3 bases from V and 5 bases from J, leaving 7 bases between. Here the CDR3 DNA reads TGTGCCAGCAGTTTGAACCTATATGGCTACACCTTC. Encoded protein: CASSLNLYGYTF.

This chain connects TRBV28 to TRBJ1-1; TRBD1 matches 8 bases. The germline CDR1 and CDR2 sequences are MDHEN and SYDVKM. The CDR3 is 14 amino acids. J lost 2 bases, V lost 6 bases, and 5 bases had no gene match. The CDR3 sequence: CASREQGENTEAFF. DNA for the CDR3: TGTGCCAGCAGGGAACAGGGGGAAAACACTGAAGCTTTCTTT. Full variable domain (rest looked up from reference TRBV28 and TRBJ1-1): DVKVTQSSRYLVKRTGEKVFLECVQDMDHENMFWYRQDPGLGLRLIYFSYDVKMKEKGDIPEGYSVSREKKERFSLILESASTNQTSMYLCASREQGENTEAFFGQGTRLTVV.

The chain joins TRBV12-3 or TRBV12-4 to TRBJ1-1, with a possible D match to TRBD1 (5 bases). The CDR3 runs to 12 residues. The germline V and J ends were trimmed by 3 bases and 7 bases, with 9 bases remaining between them. This chain's CDR3 is CASSLRQHEAFF. In DNA, the CDR3 is TGTGCCAGCAGTTTGAGACAGCATGAAGCTTTCTTT.

This chain links TRBV9 with TRBJ1-3; 9 bases align to TRBD1. Looked up from germline, CDR1 is SGDLS and CDR2 is YYNGEE. The ends lost 3 bases at V and 2 bases at J; junction bases unmatched: 9. The CDR3 contains 17 residues. This chain's CDR3 is CASSDNLQGAAGNTIYF. The CDR3 DNA is TGTGCCAGCAGCGATAACCTACAGGGGGCAGCTGGAAACACCATATATTTT.

The gene calls are TRBV18 and TRBJ2-5; 10 bases line up with TRBD2. The V gene end was trimmed by 4 bases and the J gene end by 4 bases; junction bases not matched to a gene: 6. CDR3 length: 15 amino acids. Looked up from germline, CDR1 is KGHSH and CDR2 is LQKENI. The CDR3 loop is CASSQSGGAAETQYF. DNA of the CDR3: TGTGCCAGCTCACAAAGCGGGGGGGCCGCAGAGACCCAGTACTTC.